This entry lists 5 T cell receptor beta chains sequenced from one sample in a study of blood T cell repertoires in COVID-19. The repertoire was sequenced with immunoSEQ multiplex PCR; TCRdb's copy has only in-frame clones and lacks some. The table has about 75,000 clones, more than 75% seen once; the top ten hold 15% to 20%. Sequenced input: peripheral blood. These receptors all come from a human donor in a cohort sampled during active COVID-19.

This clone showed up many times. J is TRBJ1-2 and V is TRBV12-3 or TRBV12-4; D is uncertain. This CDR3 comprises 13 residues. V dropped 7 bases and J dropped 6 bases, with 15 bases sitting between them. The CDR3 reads CASTKEQSDGYTF. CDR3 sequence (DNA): TGTGCCAGCACCAAGGAACAGAGTGATGGCTACACCTTC.

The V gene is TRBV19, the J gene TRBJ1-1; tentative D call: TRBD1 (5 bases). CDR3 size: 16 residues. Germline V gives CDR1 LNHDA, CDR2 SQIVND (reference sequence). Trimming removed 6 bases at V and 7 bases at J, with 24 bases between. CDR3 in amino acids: CASSRRSKGPHNEAFF. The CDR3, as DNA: TGTGCCAGTAGCCGCCGATCCAAGGGGCCTCACAATGAAGCTTTCTTT.

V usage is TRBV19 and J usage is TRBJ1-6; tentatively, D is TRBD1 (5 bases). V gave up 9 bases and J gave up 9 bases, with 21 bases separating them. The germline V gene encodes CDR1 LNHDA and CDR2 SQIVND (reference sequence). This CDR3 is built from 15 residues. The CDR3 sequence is CASKKGREEFSPLHF. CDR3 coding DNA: TGTGCCAGCAAGAAGGGGAGGGAAGAATTTTCACCCCTCCACTTT.

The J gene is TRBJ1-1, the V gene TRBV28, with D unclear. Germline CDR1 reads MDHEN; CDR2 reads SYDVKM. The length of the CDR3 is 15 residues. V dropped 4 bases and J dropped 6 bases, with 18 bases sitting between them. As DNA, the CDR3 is TGTGCCAGCAGTTCGGCCCCGCCGCTCGGGGCTGAAGCTTTCTTT. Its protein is CASSSAPPLGAEAFF.

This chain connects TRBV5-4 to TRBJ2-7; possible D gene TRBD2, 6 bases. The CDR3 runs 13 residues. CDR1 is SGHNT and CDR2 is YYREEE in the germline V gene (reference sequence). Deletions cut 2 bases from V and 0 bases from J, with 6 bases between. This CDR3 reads CASSFGGSYEQYF. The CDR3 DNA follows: TGTGCCAGCAGCTTCGGGGGCTCCTACGAGCAGTACTTC. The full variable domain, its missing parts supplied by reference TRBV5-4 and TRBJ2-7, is ETGVTQSPTHLIKTRGQQVTLRCSSQSGHNTVSWYQQALGQGPQFIFQYYREEENGRGNFPPRFSGLQFPNYSSELNVNALELDDSALYLCASSFGGSYEQYFGPGTRLTVT.